The rows below give T cell receptor beta chains drawn from one sample of a study of breast tumors, draining lymph nodes, adjacent tissues. TCRdb processed the multiplex PCR reads anew with MiXCR; each CDR3 protein has one entry. The repertoire holds 200,000 to 250,000 distinct CDR3 sequences, with around 32% as singletons. Material for sequencing was axillary lymph node tissue. The receptors derive from a female donor with breast cancer. Some clones in this sample may be carry-over from other donors' samples. Both conserved end residues are part of each CDR3. The D gene is left open where the match is weak. Some rows have no size entry. The others give once, few or many, or a class for an expanded clone.

>few|TRBD1|TRBV27|TRBJ2-3
CASRDRVDTQYF
TGTGCCAGCAGAGACAGGGTCGATACGCAGTATTTT
>many|-|TRBV7-6|TRBJ2-5
CASSVQETQYF
TGTGCCAGCAGCGTCCAAGAGACCCAGTACTTC
>-|-|TRBV3-1|TRBJ1-2
CASSQEQQTYYTF
TGTGCCAGCAGCCAAGAGCAGCAGACTTACTACACCTTC
>many|-|TRBV12-3/TRBV12-4|TRBJ2-2
CASLKGDRTGELFF
TGTGCCAGCTTAAAAGGAGACCGGACCGGGGAGCTGTTTTTT
>many|-|TRBV4-1|TRBJ2-7
CASSLSPPTGDLSEQYF
TGCGCCAGCAGCCTCTCTCCACCCACAGGCGACCTAAGCGAGCAGTACTTC
>-|TRBD1|TRBV7-9|TRBJ1-6
CASRRQGDSPLHF
TGTGCCAGCAGGCGACAGGGCGATTCACCCCTCCACTTT
>many|-|TRBV6-5|TRBJ2-7
CASRRGRSDHEQYF
TGTGCCAGCAGACGTGGGAGATCGGATCACGAGCAGTACTTC
>-|TRBD2|TRBV5-8|TRBJ2-5
CASSMGLAAPRETQYF
TGTGCCAGCAGCATGGGACTAGCCGCACCCCGGGAGACCCAGTACTTC
>many|-|TRBV20-1|TRBJ2-3
CSANPGDTDTQYF
TGCAGTGCTAATCCCGGGGATACAGATACGCAGTATTTT
>many|-|TRBV5-6|TRBJ1-4
CASSPTGTNEKLFF
TGTGCCAGCAGCCCGACGGGAACTAATGAAAAACTGTTTTTT
>many|-|TRBV5-1|TRBJ2-3
CASNLDGYTDTQYF
TGCGCCAGCAATCTGGATGGATACACAGATACGCAGTATTTT
>many|-|TRBV7-2|TRBJ1-5
CASSLSQGGGQPQHF
TGTGCCAGCAGCTTGTCACAGGGCGGTGGGCAGCCCCAGCATTTT
>few|-|TRBV9|TRBJ1-1
CASSVADQGTEAFF
TGTGCCAGCAGCGTAGCAGATCAGGGGACTGAAGCTTTCTTT
>many|TRBD2|TRBV7-3|TRBJ2-2
CASRLSGASNTGELFF
TGTGCCAGCAGATTGAGCGGGGCCTCGAACACCGGGGAGCTGTTTTTT
>-|TRBD2|TRBV6-6|TRBJ2-5
CASSNGLAGIETQYF
TGTGCCAGCAGTAACGGGCTAGCGGGGATAGAGACCCAGTACTTC